The 27 T cell receptor beta chains below come from one sample, sequenced in a study of shared clonotypes between healthy human individuals. Generated by immunoSEQ multiplex PCR, the TCRdb table keeps only in-frame clones and is missing some. This table has about 2.4 million clones, more than 85% appearing once. Sequencing was performed on naive CD4+ T cells from PBMCs. Subset described: CD45RA+ positively selected. These TCRs come from a young man in good health. Some clones in this sample may be carry-over from other donors' samples.

The chain links TRBV27 to TRBJ2-1; TRBD2 matches at 10 bases. The CDR3 runs to 17 residues. J gave up 5 bases and V 5 bases, and 12 bases lay outside the gene matches. Germline V gives CDR1 MNHEY, CDR2 SMNVEV (reference sequence). In DNA form, the CDR3 reads TGTGCCAGCAGTCTTCTAGCGGGAGCCTCCCGAAACAATGAGCAGTTCTTC. It specifies CASSLLAGASRNNEQFF.

This sequence joins TRBV5-1 and TRBJ2-7; 7 bases fit TRBD2. CDR1 is SGHRS, CDR2 YFSETQ, per germline. J was trimmed by 1 base and V by 0 bases; bases with no gene match: 10. The CDR3 has 17 residues. The CDR3 sequence: CASSLAPASGTSYEQYF. Written as DNA, the CDR3 is TGCGCCAGCAGCTTGGCCCCTGCTAGCGGAACTTCCTACGAGCAGTACTTC. Full variable domain (rest looked up from reference TRBV5-1 and TRBJ2-7): KAGVTQTPRYLIKTRGQQVTLSCSPISGHRSVSWYQQTPGQGLQFLFEYFSETQRNKGNFPGRFSGRQFSNSRSEMNVSTLELGDSALYLCASSLAPASGTSYEQYFGPGTRLTVT.

V gene TRBV5-1 combines with J gene TRBJ2-5, with TRBD2 as a possible D gene (6 bases). Germline values: CDR1 SGHRS, CDR2 YFSETQ. The CDR3 is 15 residues long. Trimming left V 4 bases short and J 5 bases short, with 18 bases between. DNA for the CDR3: TGCGCCAGCAGCCTAGCGACACGAGCGACGGAGACCCAGTACTTC. Amino acid sequence: CASSLATRATETQYF. Drawing the rest from reference TRBV5-1 and TRBJ2-5, the complete variable domain is KAGVTQTPRYLIKTRGQQVTLSCSPISGHRSVSWYQQTPGQGLQFLFEYFSETQRNKGNFPGRFSGRQFSNSRSEMNVSTLELGDSALYLCASSLATRATETQYFGPGTRLLVL.

Worth noting for this clone: This specimen includes other DNA sequences encoding the same CDR3. The CDR3 bases are TGTGCCAGCAGTTATCGGCAGAACACTGAAGCTTTCTTT. Encoded protein: CASSYRQNTEAFF. The chain uses TRBV6-6 and TRBJ1-1; no clear D gene. The CDR3 runs 13 residues. V was cut by 3 bases and J by 1 base, with 6 bases left in between. Per the germline V gene, CDR1 is MNHNY and CDR2 is SVGAGI (reference sequence).

The chain couples TRBV7-9 to TRBJ1-4; the D gene is possibly TRBD1 (6 bases). This CDR3 is 16 amino acids long. Germline CDR1 and CDR2: SEHNR and FQNEAQ (reference sequence). V shed 5 bases and J shed 8 bases, with 21 bases lying between them. The DNA for the CDR3 is TGTGCCAGCAGCGGAGGACAGACAAAGGGAAGCGAAAAACTGTTTTTT. Its protein product is CASSGGQTKGSEKLFF.

The CDR3 DNA reads as TGTGCCAGCTCACCACCGGGTAGCGGGTTCAACGAGCAGTACTTC. This codes for CASSPPGSGFNEQYF. This rearrangement joins TRBV18 to TRBJ2-7; TRBD2 matches 7 bases. The V gene end was trimmed by 0 bases and the J gene end by 5 bases; junction bases not matched to a gene: 7. CDR1 and CDR2 from the germline V gene are KGHSH and LQKENI. The CDR3 contains 15 residues.

This chain links TRBV5-1 with TRBJ2-1, with TRBD2 identical over 7 bases. The CDR3 runs to 16 residues. J was trimmed by 4 bases and V by 1 base; bases with no gene match: 8. Germline V CDR1 and CDR2: SGHRS, YFSETQ. This CDR3 reads CASSLFSSGSYNEQFF. CDR3 bases: TGCGCCAGCAGCTTGTTTTCTAGCGGTTCATACAATGAGCAGTTCTTC.

The chain carries TRBV9 and TRBJ1-1; D remains ambiguous. Germline V lookup: CDR1 SGDLS, CDR2 YYNGEE. The CDR3 runs to 15 residues. Trimming left V 3 bases short and J 4 bases short, with 16 bases between. The CDR3 here is CASSAILGSPTEAFF. Here the CDR3 DNA reads TGTGCCAGCAGCGCCATTTTGGGGTCTCCCACTGAAGCTTTCTTT. The variable domain in full, completed from reference TRBV9 and TRBJ1-1, reads DSGVTQTPKHLITATGQRVTLRCSPRSGDLSVYWYQQSLDQGLQFLIQYYNGEERAKGNILERFSAQQFPDLHSELNLSSLELGDSALYFCASSAILGSPTEAFFGQGTRLTVV.

J is TRBJ2-2 and V is TRBV30; the match to TRBD2 covers 10 bases. Germline assignment: CDR1 GTSNPN and CDR2 SVGIG (reference sequence). The CDR3 runs to 14 residues. The V gene end was trimmed by 3 bases and the J gene end by 4 bases; junction bases not matched to a gene: 2. The CDR3 loop is CAWRASGGTGELFF. CDR3 nucleotides: TGTGCCTGGAGGGCTAGCGGGGGCACCGGGGAGCTGTTTTTT.

This chain joins TRBV28 and TRBJ1-1; D remains unclear. V lost 4 bases and J 7 bases, leaving 13 bases between the germline ends. CDR3 length: 13 amino acids. Germline-derived CDR1 and CDR2 are MDHEN and SYDVKM. DNA of the CDR3: TGTGCCAGCAGTTACGTGCAGCCGAATGAAGCTTTCTTT. This sequence encodes CASSYVQPNEAFF.

The J gene is TRBJ2-2, the V gene TRBV7-2, with 10 bases fitting TRBD2. The V gene end was trimmed by 5 bases and the J gene end by 10 bases; junction bases not matched to a gene: 22. CDR3 length equals 19 residues. Germline CDR1 and CDR2: SGHTA and FQGNSA. The CDR3 DNA reads TGTGCCAGCAGCCTATACCGGACGCGGGCTAGCGGGGGAAGGGTGGAGCTGTTTTTT. This gives the protein CASSLYRTRASGGRVELFF.

The chain couples TRBV28 to TRBJ2-3; possible D gene TRBD2, 5 bases. The germline V gene encodes CDR1 MDHEN and CDR2 SYDVKM. This CDR3 region has 15 residues. V was pared by 3 bases and J by 4 bases, with 14 bases between. The CDR3 loop is CASSFSGSLSDTQYF. In nucleotides, the CDR3 is TGTGCCAGCAGTTTTAGTGGGAGTTTATCAGATACGCAGTATTTT.

The chain recombines TRBV7-2 with TRBJ2-3, with D perhaps TRBD1 (6 bases). CDR1 is SGHTA, CDR2 FQGNSA, per germline. The CDR3 sequence is 14 residues long. The V gene lost 3 bases and the J gene lost 6 bases, with 13 bases spanning the gap. CDR3 DNA: TGTGCCAGCAGCTTCCGCACAGGGTCCGATACGCAGTATTTT. Its translation: CASSFRTGSDTQYF.

This chain joins TRBV10-2 and TRBJ2-2, with 7 bases matching TRBD1. The J segment lost 4 bases and the V segment lost 6 bases, leaving 5 bases of the junction unmatched. The germline V gene encodes CDR1 WSHSY and CDR2 SAAADI. The CDR3 loop spans 14 amino acids. DNA for the CDR3: TGCGCCAGCAGCTCCGGGACAGTCACCGGGGAGCTGTTTTTT. It yields the protein CASSSGTVTGELFF.

The J gene is TRBJ2-2, the V gene TRBV5-1; maybe TRBD1 (6 bases). The CDR3 is 16 residues long. V was cut by 4 bases and J by 0 bases, with 13 bases left in between. Germline loops: CDR1 SGHRS, CDR2 YFSETQ. CDR3 sequence reads: CASSRREGANTGELFF. CDR3 nucleotide sequence: TGCGCCAGCAGCCGGAGAGAGGGGGCGAACACCGGGGAGCTGTTTTTT.

This clone was detected only once. This chain joins TRBV5-1 and TRBJ2-1; a possible D gene is TRBD1 (6 bases). The CDR3 is 15 residues long. From germline, CDR1 is SGHRS and CDR2 YFSETQ. The V and J ends lost 4 bases and 12 bases respectively, with 23 bases between them. CDR3 loop: CASSGRQVPYEGQFF. The CDR3 DNA sequence: TGCGCCAGCAGCGGAAGACAGGTGCCCTATGAGGGGCAGTTCTTC.

V is TRBV2 and J is TRBJ1-1; no firm D call. In germline, CDR1 is SNHLY, CDR2 FYNNEI. V dropped 7 bases and J dropped 3 bases, with 12 bases sitting between them. CDR3 length: 13 residues. CDR3: CASIRAVDTEAFF. In DNA, the CDR3 is TGTGCCAGCATTCGGGCTGTCGACACTGAAGCTTTCTTT. The variable domain in full, completed from reference TRBV2 and TRBJ1-1, reads EPEVTQTPSHQVTQMGQEVILRCVPISNHLYFYWYRQILGQKVEFLVSFYNNEISEKSEIFDDQFSVERPDGSNFTLKIRSTKLEDSAMYFCASIRAVDTEAFFGQGTRLTVV.

As concerns this clone: Other DNA sequences of this sample code for an identical CDR3. The genes are TRBV6-5 and TRBJ1-3, with D uncertain. With 5 bases removed from V and 0 bases from J, the gap between germline ends came to 5 bases. Germline CDR1 and CDR2: MNHEY and SVGAGI. CDR3 length: 13 amino acids. In DNA form, the CDR3 reads TGTGCCAGCAGTCGGGACTCTGGAAACACCATATATTTT. Its translation: CASSRDSGNTIYF.

V usage is TRBV30 and J usage is TRBJ1-4; weak D call: TRBD1 (5 bases). Per the germline V gene, CDR1 is GTSNPN and CDR2 is SVGIG (reference sequence). The CDR3 loop spans 14 amino acids. V was clipped by 5 bases and J by 8 bases, with 18 bases between them. CDR3 loop: CAWAQGPREEKLFF. In DNA form, the CDR3 reads TGTGCCTGGGCCCAGGGCCCCCGGGAGGAAAAACTGTTTTTT.

The chain couples TRBV4-1 to TRBJ2-7; TRBD2 aligns across 7 bases. V lost 4 bases and J lost 3; bases outside the gene matches: 12. CDR1 MGHRA and CDR2 YSYEKL come from the germline V gene. CDR3 length: 16 residues. CDR3 nucleotides: TGCGCCAGCAGCCCCCCGCTAGCGGCGGGAGACTACGAGCAGTACTTC. The encoded protein is CASSPPLAAGDYEQYF.

This chain joins TRBV15 and TRBJ1-1; perhaps TRBD1 as D (5 bases). The CDR3 covers 14 residues. CDR1 and CDR2 (germline): LNHNV, YYDKDF (reference sequence). Trimming removed 0 bases at V and 8 bases at J, with 13 bases between. As DNA, the CDR3 is TGTGCCACCAGCAGAGATAGTCAGTACAGGGAAGCTTTCTTT. As protein: CATSRDSQYREAFF. Complete variable domain (other parts from reference TRBV15 and TRBJ1-1): DAMVIQNPRYQVTQFGKPVTLSCSQTLNHNVMYWYQQKSSQAPKLLFHYYDKDFNNEADTPDNFQSRRPNTSFCFLDIRSPGLGDTAMYLCATSRDSQYREAFFGQGTRLTVV.

The chain joins TRBV21-1 to TRBJ2-6; TRBD1 is the table's D call, not checked against the DNA. TRBV21-1 is recorded as a pseudogene. The CDR3 contains 17 residues. This CDR3 is CASISTGYLSGANVLTF. The DNA for the CDR3 is TGTGCCAGCATCTCGACAGGGTACCTCTCTGGGGCCAACGTCCTGACTTTC.

V and J are TRBV6-1 and TRBJ1-2; no definite D call. There are 12 residues in the CDR3. Germline lookup yields CDR1 MNHNS and CDR2 SASEGT. Trimming shortened V by 7 bases and J by 9 bases, and 15 bases separated the two germline ends. The chain's CDR3 is CASTPRGLSYTF. The CDR3, as DNA: TGTGCCAGCACTCCGCGAGGCCTAAGCTACACCTTC.

The J gene is TRBJ2-7, the V gene TRBV14; a weak D match, TRBD2 (5 bases). V was shortened by 1 base and J by 4 bases, with 11 bases between the two germline ends. Germline V gene data show CDR1 as SGHDN and CDR2 as FVKESK. The CDR3 has 14 residues. CDR3 nucleotides: TGTGCCAGCAGCCAAGTAGCCGGGGTGTACGAGCAGTACTTC. Translating gives CASSQVAGVYEQYF.

The chain employs TRBV28 and TRBJ2-2; D could derive from TRBD1 or TRBD2 (7 bases each). This CDR3 region has 15 residues. CDR1 and CDR2 from the germline V gene are MDHEN and SYDVKM. Trimming removed 3 bases at V and 5 bases at J, with 13 bases between. This chain's CDR3 is CASSLSQGGTGELFF. CDR3 in DNA: TGTGCCAGCAGTTTGTCCCAGGGGGGGACCGGGGAGCTGTTTTTT.

Here the CDR3 reads CAISESIGLALRTQYF. In DNA form, the CDR3 reads TGTGCCATCAGTGAGTCGATTGGACTAGCATTGCGGACCCAGTACTTC. The gene calls are TRBV10-3 and TRBJ2-5, with TRBD2 matching 8 bases. This CDR3 region has 16 residues. Germline trimming cut 0 bases from V and 7 bases from J; bases unmatched to any gene: 10. The germline gives CDR1 ENHRY, CDR2 SYGVKD.

The chain links TRBV5-1 to TRBJ2-1; 7 nucleotides line up with TRBD2. CDR3 length: 16 residues. The V gene end was trimmed by 3 bases and the J gene end by 4 bases; junction bases not matched to a gene: 10. CDR1 and CDR2 from the germline V gene are SGHRS and YFSETQ. The CDR3 DNA follows: TGCGCCAGCAGCTGGACGACTACGCGGGAGTACAATGAGCAGTTCTTC. Its translation: CASSWTTTREYNEQFF.